This T cell receptor beta chain is drawn from a study of T-cell reconstitution after alpha-beta-depleted transplantation in children. The ends lost 2 bases at V and 3 bases at J; junction bases unmatched: 5. This CDR3 contains 15 residues. Per germline, CDR1 ENHRY and CDR2 SYGVKD. For TCRbeta, the library was prepared with unique molecular identifiers. TCRdb used MiXCR to reprocess the PCR reads, holding one entry per CDR3 protein. The sample consists of 350,000 to 450,000 distinct CDR3 sequences, about an eighth of them appearing once. The sample holds a few counts of this clonotype. The chain has TRBV10-3 and TRBJ2-3, with 7 bases identical to TRBD2. Material: PBMCs, obtained from the stem cell graft. This clonotype was sampled from a human donor who donated a stem cell graft to a child with Fanconi anemia. CDR3 residues: CAISEPAGRTDTQYF. CDR3 bases: TGTGCCATCAGTGAGCCAGCGGGGAGAACAGATACGCAGTATTTT.